This T cell receptor (beta chain) was sequenced for a study of cytomegalovirus exposure and HLA in healthy donors (dated 2017 in TCRdb). About the full investigation: In an earlier analysis of several hundred of the donors, 276 Gb of sequence data and 100 million or so unique TCR beta sequences from roughly 200 million T cells were reported. A later analysis re-analyzed previously published TCR beta repertoires from roughly 630 donors and added high-resolution HLA genotyping to study TCR occurrence patterns. Five DR-DQ haplotypes were handled as single units for association and clustering because linkage in the cohort was strong. HLA typing covered class I and class II loci at four-digit resolution. The study profiled the T cell repertoires of about 720 subjects by immunosequencing and related them to cytomegalovirus serostatus. Genome-wide SNP genotypes for about 65% of the 666 donors were used in a later genetic analysis, which treated that subset as a discovery cohort. Of the roughly 390 genotyped donors, less than 85% were placed in the genetic ancestry cluster associated with self-reported Caucasian donors. On average, 235,054 unique TCR beta nucleotide sequences were sequenced per donor among fewer than 500 genotyped donors of the cohort, with 15% to 20% of those sequences being non-productive. The aim of the study was to test whether cataloging public T cell receptors could identify signatures of past pathogen exposure. Roughly 300 gigabases of sequencing data and tens of millions of unique TCR sequences made up an early release that covered several hundred HLA-typed donors. To decide whether each TCR beta V gene segment behaved as functional or pseudogenic, an earlier analysis of fewer than 750 of the donors relied on high-throughput TCR beta sequencing. The study combined high-throughput TCR immunosequencing, statistical association of individual TCRs with disease status, and machine learning to predict cytomegalovirus infection status. Along with the approximately 600-subject first cohort, a separate validation cohort of over 90 different subjects was used. The number of donors typed differed by locus, with about 629-630 for A, B, C, DRB1 and DQB1, around 500 for DQA1, 600 to 610 for DPA1, and around 430 for DPB1. All discovery cohort repertoires had been generated using a single sequencing platform. In the later analysis, no new phenotypic data were used to find candidate immune exposures; instead, reliance was placed on TCR beta sequences and their occurrence across donors. Donor age, sex, ethnicity and CMV serostatus were compiled together with the repertoire data. Overall study results and their limits: Strong co-occurrence of HLA alleles, especially DR and DQ, made assigning TCR associations to individual alleles difficult. A later genetic analysis associated a missense DCLRE1C variant with V-gene and J-gene trimming of TCR beta chains, and an independent cohort replicated the association. Most TCR sequences were seen in very few donors, while some public TCRs were found in many individuals. The only immune exposure information available for the cohort was CMV serostatus. According to the authors, the approach could potentially be generalized to other disease states and immunological phenotypes. Linkage disequilibrium might explain the correlated functional status among segregating V segments, but an unknown experimental factor could not be excluded. In both the original and validation cohorts, the classifier was reported to diagnose cytomegalovirus status with high specificity and sensitivity. According to a later genetic analysis, donors in an Asian-associated ancestry cluster had fewer N-insertions in productive TCRs than the approximately 690-donor mean. Approximately 18 rarely observed V segments, including chromosome 9 orphons, were excluded from the earlier analysis of a few hundred of the donors because counts were too low. In a later analysis, most CMV-associated TCR beta chains were found to appear HLA-restricted, with HLA associations seemingly driven largely by CMV exposure. Some IMGT-functional V segments, including TRBV6-2 and TRBV6-3, could not be told apart with the 87-base-pair reads, so those segments were excluded. Because HLA typing was missing for some donors at each locus, association tests included only the typed subset. A later analysis found that TCR association rates varied across HLA loci, with DRB1 alleles showing the most associated TCRs and HLA-C alleles the fewest. Sequencing depth was assumed to be roughly uniform across donors in the presence/absence analyses, though that assumption may not hold. In vitro tests confirmed that a few of the cytomegalovirus-associated TCR beta chains recognize cytomegalovirus antigens. This cohort had only TCR beta chains sequenced, and the lack of alpha or paired-chain data limited which features could be detected. A later analysis found that HLA-associated TCR beta chains were more clonally expanded and had lower generation probabilities than equally common non-associated chains. In a later analysis, several top co-occurrence clusters were reported to appear linked to parvovirus B19, influenza, CMV and Epstein-Barr virus. At a false discovery rate of 0.05, a later analysis linked some 17,000 TCR beta sequences to specific HLA alleles. In an earlier analysis of some 500 of the donors, most TCR beta V segments were observed in productive rearrangements about 90% or about 30% of the time, broadly matching IMGT annotations. The study gave a list of 150 to 200 TCR beta chains associated with cytomegalovirus. A further reported finding was that TCR beta sequences accurately predicted the HLA-A and HLA-B alleles for most subjects in the first cohort. A group of highly shared sequence variants was considered likely to be a technical artifact of the sequencing pipeline.

As encoded in the germline V gene, CDR1 is SGHTA while CDR2 is FQGNSA. Spanning cysteine to phenylalanine, the CDR3 consists of 15 amino acids. The DNA shown is the 45-base CDR3, in frame from base 1. V is trimmed back by 0 bases and J by 2 bases, and the junction contains 1 base that no gene match accounts for. The cohort consisted of 670 or so healthy bone marrow donors. Cohort members were all nominally healthy when sampled, although unrecorded immune exposures were likely present. The donor was CMV seropositive and belonged to the group of 250 to 300 seropositive cohort members. A peripheral blood sample was provided by each donor, and peripheral blood mononuclear cells were used for TCR beta sequencing. Genomic DNA was extracted from the blood cell samples with the Qiagen DNeasy Blood Extraction Kit. A note on this clone: Its antigen is not yet known. No base qualities exist here, and no much larger clone lies one base off it.

Libraries were built with the immunoSEQ multiplex PCR assay. A mixture of 60 forward primers for TCR Vbeta segments and 13 reverse primers for TCR Jbeta segments was used in the multiplex PCR. A multiplex PCR assay on genomic DNA amplified the CDR3 region of rearranged TCR beta genes. The amplified TCR beta libraries were sequenced on the Illumina HiSeq System as 87-base-pair reads. The authors processed their data as follows. In a later analysis, about 80 million unique TCR beta chains were counted across the approximately 620 repertoires, and roughly 10 million of these chains were shared by at least two donors. A nearest-neighbor algorithm error-corrected the raw reads and collapsed the reads into unique sequences, merging closely related sequences to remove PCR and sequencing errors. Alignment of CDR3 sequences to IMGT reference sequences was used to assign V, D and J gene segments. For a sequence to be retained, at least a six-nucleotide match to both a V gene segment and a J gene segment was required. Rearrangements were called productive when the CDR3 lacked stop codons and stayed in frame with V and J; all others were non-productive. Following IMGT convention, CDR3 was defined as the stretch from the second conserved V-encoded cysteine to the conserved J-encoded phenylalanine. In an earlier analysis of more than 550 of the donors, sequences lacking an unambiguous match to a single V gene segment were excluded. An earlier analysis of 500 to 700 of the donors classified V segments as functional when productive rearrangements were above 56.7% and as segregating when the standard deviation between donors was above 5%. A statistical classification framework was developed to diagnose cytomegalovirus status using the catalog of TCR beta chain sequences. In a later analysis, TCR nucleotide sequences were compared against IMGT/GENE-DB human TR gene sequences so that V and J genes could be assigned. A later analysis assigned CDR3 sequences and most-parsimonious VDJ recombination scenarios with the TCRdist pipeline. In a later analysis, every TCR beta chain was defined by the combination of its CDR3 amino acid sequence and its V-gene family, and reads without a unique V-gene family were dropped. In a later analysis, nearly 600 highly shared, low-generation-probability nucleotide sequences were removed to address suspected cross-contamination and a sequencing artifact. In a later analysis, a clonal expansion index for each public chain was calculated from normalized within-repertoire ranks of inferred template counts. In a later analysis, generation probabilities were computed with a VDJ recombination model fitted to out-of-frame rearrangements, and the resulting probabilities were checked against IGoR. Hypergeometric tests were used in a later analysis to score TCR-TCR, TCR-HLA and TCR-CMV co-occurrence, with a repertoire-size bias correction applied to the TCR pairs. A later analysis estimated false discovery rates by permuting HLA or CMV assignments 20 times. A later analysis grouped co-occurring TCRs with DBSCAN, adding TCRdist sequence similarity when clustering within HLA-allele-positive subsets. Repertoires with fewer than 30,000 or more than 120,000 public chains were left out of co-occurrence clustering, as were about 5 repertoires with anomalous nucleotide sharing. TCRdb obtained this table from immuneACCESS and retained in-frame rearrangements with V and J assigned. These tables miss some clones; where compared with another copy, unresolved V genes account for less than half of the shortfall, and the remainder is unexplained. V and J calls and clone size are given by that table; D and trimming were obtained from the DNA. The sample records approximately 190,000 clones, 75% to 90% of which are singletons. Together, the top ten hold approximately 6.3% of the sample.

This receptor was obtained from a middle-aged man in good health and CMV-seropositive. The sample consisted of PBMCs. In this chain, TRBV7-2 is recombined with TRBJ2-3; the junction holds 8 bases that match TRBD2. This receptor carries the CDR3 CASSLASGVTDTQYF. The bases are TGTGCCAGCAGCTTAGCTAGCGGGGTCACAGATACGCAGTATTTT.